The source of this T cell receptor beta chain is a study of cytomegalovirus exposure and HLA in healthy donors. Study results and caveats: In vitro confirmation showed three CMV-associated chains to be CMV antigen specific.

V was cut by 6 bases and J by 5 bases, with 19 bases left in between. The V gene's germline CDR1 is MRHNA and CDR2 SNTAGT. This CDR3 comprises 15 residues. A note on this clone: As yet, its antigen is unknown.

The PCR had 60 Vbeta and 13 Jbeta primers. The assay was immunoSEQ multiplex PCR, and TCRdb's table has in-frame clones only and misses some. The sample comprises 85,000 to 130,000 clones, 60% to 80% of which are singletons, and 5.8% rests with the top ten. The sequence derives from a man aged 55 to 70 in good health and CMV-seropositive. The sequencing input was PBMCs. The chain recombines TRBV6-4 with TRBJ1-1, with unresolved D. The CDR3 reads CASRATQISGTEAFF. The CDR3 nucleotides read TGTGCCAGCAGGGCAACTCAAATTTCGGGAACTGAAGCTTTCTTT.